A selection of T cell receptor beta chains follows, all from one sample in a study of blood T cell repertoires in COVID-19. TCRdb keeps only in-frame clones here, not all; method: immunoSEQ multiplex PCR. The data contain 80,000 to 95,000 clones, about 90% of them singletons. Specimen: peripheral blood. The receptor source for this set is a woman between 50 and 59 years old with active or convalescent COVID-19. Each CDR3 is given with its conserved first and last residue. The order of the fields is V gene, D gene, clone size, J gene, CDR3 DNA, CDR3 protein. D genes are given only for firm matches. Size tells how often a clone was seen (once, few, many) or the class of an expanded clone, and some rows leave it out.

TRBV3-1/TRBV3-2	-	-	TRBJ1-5	TGTGCCAGCAGCCAAGGGCAGGGCTTTTCTCCCCAGCATTTT	CASSQGQGFSPQHF
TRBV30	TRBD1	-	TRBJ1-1	TGTGCCTGGAGTCAGGGGGCTGTGAACACTGAAGCTTTCTTT	CAWSQGAVNTEAFF
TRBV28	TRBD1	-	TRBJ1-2	TGTGCCAGCAGTTTACCTGGGGACAGGGTTAAGGTCGGCTACACCTTC	CASSLPGDRVKVGYTF
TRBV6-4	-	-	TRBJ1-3	TGTGCCAGCAGTGACAGTGGAGATAGCTCTGGAAACACCATATATTTT	CASSDSGDSSGNTIYF
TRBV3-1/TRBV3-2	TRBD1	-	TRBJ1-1	TGTGCAACCGACAGGGGGATAGGGAACACTGAAGCTTTCTTT	CATDRGIGNTEAFF
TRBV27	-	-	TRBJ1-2	TGTGCCAGCGCCCACACATCTAACTATGGCTACACCTTC	CASAHTSNYGYTF
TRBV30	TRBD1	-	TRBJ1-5	TGTGCCTGGGGGCCCGGGACAGGGAGGCAGCCCCAGCATTTT	CAWGPGTGRQPQHF
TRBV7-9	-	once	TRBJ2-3	TGTGCCAGCAGCTTAGCGTTAGGGGGTTACACAGATACGCAGTATTTT	CASSLALGGYTDTQYF
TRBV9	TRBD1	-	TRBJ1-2	TGTGCCAGCAGCCGGACAGGGGGGTCTGGCTACACCTTC	CASSRTGGSGYTF
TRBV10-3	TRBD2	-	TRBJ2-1	TGTGCCATCAGTGGGGACCGGGACTATAACAATGAGCAGTTCTTC	CAISGDRDYNNEQFF
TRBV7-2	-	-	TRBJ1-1	TGTGCCAGCAGCACCCCTAGAGACGTGAACACTGAAGCTTTCTTT	CASSTPRDVNTEAFF
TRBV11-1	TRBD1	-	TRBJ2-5	TGTGCCAGCAGCCCCCCGGACAGGGGACAAGAGACCCAGTACTTC	CASSPPDRGQETQYF
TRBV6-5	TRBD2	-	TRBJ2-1	TGTGCCAGCAGTTACGAGCGGGGGGGCCACAATGAGCAGTTCTTC	CASSYERGGHNEQFF
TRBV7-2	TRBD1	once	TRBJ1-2	TGTGCCAGCAGCTTAGAGGACTTGAGGGACAGAGATGGCTACACCTTC	CASSLEDLRDRDGYTF
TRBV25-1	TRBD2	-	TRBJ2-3	TGTGCCAGCAGTGGGACCGGGGGGAGCCGGGATACGCAGTATTTT	CASSGTGGSRDTQYF
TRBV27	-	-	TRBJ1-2	TGTGCCAGCAGTTCACGGGGGGGGAATGGCTACACCTTC	CASSSRGGNGYTF
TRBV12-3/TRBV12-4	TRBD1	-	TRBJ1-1	TGTGCCAGCAGGGGGGACAGGGGCCATGAAGCTTTCTTT	CASRGDRGHEAFF
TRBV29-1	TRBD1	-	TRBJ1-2	TGCAGCGTTGCAACTAGGGGGCTGAGGGGCTACACCTTC	CSVATRGLRGYTF
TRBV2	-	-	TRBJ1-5	TGTGCCAGCAGTGAAGCTGGCGGCCGCAATCAGCCCCAGCATTTT	CASSEAGGRNQPQHF
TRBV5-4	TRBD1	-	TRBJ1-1	TGTGCCAGCAGCCCCGGACAGGGGGGGATGAACACTGAAGCTTTCTTT	CASSPGQGGMNTEAFF
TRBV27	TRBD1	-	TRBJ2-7	TGTGCCAGCACCCTACGGCCAGGGGGAATGGGGGAGCAGTACTTC	CASTLRPGGMGEQYF
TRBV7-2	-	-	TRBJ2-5	TGTGCCAGCAGCCCACAGGTGGGGTTCTCGGACTTC	CASSPQVGFSDF
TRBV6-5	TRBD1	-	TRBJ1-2	TGTGCCAGCAGTTACGACAGGGTCAACCTATATGGCTACACCTTC	CASSYDRVNLYGYTF
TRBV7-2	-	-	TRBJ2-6	TGTGCCAGCAGCTTTAGTAGGACAGACTCTGGGGCCAACGTCCTGACTTTC	CASSFSRTDSGANVLTF
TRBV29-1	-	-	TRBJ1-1	TGCAGCGTTGAACCAGGGGTGAACACTGAAGCTTTCTTT	CSVEPGVNTEAFF
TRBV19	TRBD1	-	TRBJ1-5	TGTGCCAGTAGTGAGAACAGGGGTCAGCCCCAGCATTTT	CASSENRGQPQHF
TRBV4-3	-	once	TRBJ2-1	TGCGCCAGCAGCCAAGATTCGGGGACTCTTTACAATGAGCAGTTCTTC	CASSQDSGTLYNEQFF
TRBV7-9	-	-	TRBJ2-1	TGTGCCAGCAGCTTAGTAGGTCGGGTCCACGGGGGCTCCTACAATGAGCAGTTCTTC	CASSLVGRVHGGSYNEQFF
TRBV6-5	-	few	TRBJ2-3	TGTGCCAGCAGGCCCGGGACACTTCTCACAGATACGCAGTATTTT	CASRPGTLLTDTQYF
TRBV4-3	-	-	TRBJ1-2	TGCGCCAGCAGCCAAGATCGGGGTCGGGGCTACACCTTC	CASSQDRGRGYTF
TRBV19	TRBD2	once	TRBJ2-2	TGTGCCACCACGGGGGGTTCCGGGGAGCTGTTTTTT	CATTGGSGELFF
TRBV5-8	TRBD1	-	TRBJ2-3	TGTGCCAGCAGCACCTGGACAGGGAACACAGATACGCAGTATTTT	CASSTWTGNTDTQYF
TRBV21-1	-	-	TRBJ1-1	TGTGCCAGCTCTAGGGGACTAAACACTGAAGCTTTCTTT	CASSRGLNTEAFF
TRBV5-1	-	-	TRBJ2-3	TGCGCCAGCAGCCCCCCTGGGGGAGGGGGGGCCTTGTATTTT	CASSPPGGGGALYF
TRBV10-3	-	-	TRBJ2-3	TGTGCCATCAGTGAGTCAGGGGCAGATACGCAGTATTTT	CAISESGADTQYF
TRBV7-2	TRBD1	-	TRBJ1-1	TGTGCCAGCAGCCCCCGACAGGGACTCAACACTGAAGCTTTCTTT	CASSPRQGLNTEAFF
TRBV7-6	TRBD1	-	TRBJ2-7	TGTGCCAGCAGCCTAGACCCCGGGACAGGGGCCTACGAGCAGTACTTC	CASSLDPGTGAYEQYF
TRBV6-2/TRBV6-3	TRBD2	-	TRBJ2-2	TGTGCCAGCAGTTTCACTAGCGCCACCGGGGAGCTGTTTTTT	CASSFTSATGELFF
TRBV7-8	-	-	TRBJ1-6	TGTGCCAGCAGCTTAGGACAGTCGAGCTCCTATAATTCACCCCTCCACTTT	CASSLGQSSSYNSPLHF
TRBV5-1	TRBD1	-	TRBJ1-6	TGCGCCAGCAGCCCGGGACAGGAAAATTCACCCCTCCACTTT	CASSPGQENSPLHF
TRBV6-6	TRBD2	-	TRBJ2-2	TGTGCCAGCAGTCCGTTGGAACTAGCGGGGGGGCCCTCCGGGGAGCTGTTTTTT	CASSPLELAGGPSGELFF
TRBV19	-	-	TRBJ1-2	TGTGCCAGTAGTCCCAGCCCGACAAGCCTCTATGGCTACACCTTC	CASSPSPTSLYGYTF
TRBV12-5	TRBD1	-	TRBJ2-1	TGTGCTAGTGGTATAGGGACAGTCTCCTACAATGAGCAGTTCTTC	CASGIGTVSYNEQFF
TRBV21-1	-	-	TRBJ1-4	TGTGCCAGCAGCAAACCCCCCGGAGGGGAAAAACTGTTTTTT	CASSKPPGGEKLFF
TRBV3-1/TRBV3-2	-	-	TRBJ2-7	TGTGCCAGCAGCCAGGCACCGGGACTTAGGACGAGCTCCTACGAGCAGTACTTC	CASSQAPGLRTSSYEQYF